Presented here are 20 T cell receptor beta chains from one specimen sequenced in a study of CXCR3-negative and CXCR3-positive naive CD8 T cells. Overall study findings and caveats: Naive cells that were CXCR3-positive had more hydrophobic TRB CDR3s (compared with CXCR3-negative naive cells).

Carrying UMI labels, the TRB cDNA libraries were prepared through 5' RACE. For each CDR3 protein, TCRdb gives one entry from its re-call of the 5' RACE reads, without DNA. The sample features roughly 99,000 distinct CDR3 sequences, with less than 1.1% in its top ten. For these receptors, no antigen is known. Material for sequencing was naive CXCR3+ CD8+ T cells from blood. The subset is: CD45RO-CCR7+CD27+CD95- naive CD8+ T cells expressing CXCR3 (TNR3+). Source of these receptors: a human donor in good health. Some clones in this sample may be carry-over from other donors' samples.

This chain connects TRBV7-9 to TRBJ1-1. Germline V gene sequence: CDR1 SEHNR, CDR2 FQNEAQ (reference sequence). CDR3 size: 14 residues. The CDR3 reads CASSGGGLNIEAFF.

The V gene is TRBV10-3, the J gene TRBJ2-1; TCRdb returns TRBD1, unconfirmable since there is no DNA. The CDR3 contains 16 residues. Per the germline V gene, CDR1 is ENHRY and CDR2 is SYGVKD. The chain's CDR3 is CAISERGDQSYNEQFF.

This chain uses TRBV19 with TRBJ2-1; TCRdb reports TRBD1, a call that lacks DNA to check it against. CDR3 length: 15 amino acids. Germline V gene lookup returns CDR1 LNHDA and CDR2 SQIVND (reference sequence). CDR3 sequence reads: CASRPTGEAYNEQFF.

The V and J genes are TRBV7-3 and TRBJ2-3. The CDR3 has 13 amino acids. The germline CDR1 and CDR2 sequences are SGHTA and FQGTGA. CDR3 in amino acids: CASSPLGTDTQYF.

V usage is TRBV29-1 and J usage is TRBJ2-3; with no DNA, the TCRdb D assignment of TRBD2 cannot be verified. The CDR3 covers 14 residues. CDR1 and CDR2 from the germline V gene are SQVTM and ANQGSEA. CDR3 loop: CSVGEGNQRVTQYF.

The chain joins TRBV7-3 to TRBJ1-1. The CDR3 contains 14 residues. Looked up from germline, CDR1 is SGHTA and CDR2 is FQGTGA. CDR3 protein: CASSLRLADGEPFF.

The V and J genes are TRBV5-5 and TRBJ2-5. CDR3 length: 13 residues. From germline, CDR1 is SGHKS and CDR2 YYEKEE (reference sequence). This CDR3 reads CDSSPEDQETQYF.

V gene TRBV12-3 or TRBV12-4 combines with J gene TRBJ2-7; absent DNA, TCRdb's TRBD1 call cannot be checked. The CDR3 runs 14 residues. CDR3 sequence reads: CASSLFLERGEQYF.

The chain employs TRBV19 and TRBJ1-1. CDR1 is LNHDA, CDR2 SQIVND, per germline (reference sequence). This CDR3 has 14 amino acids. The CDR3 sequence is CASSKTYWDPEAFF.

This chain connects TRBV7-9 to TRBJ1-2; TCRdb proposes TRBD1, but this gene call is untestable without DNA. CDR3 length: 14 residues. CDR1 SEHNR and CDR2 FQNEAQ come from the germline V gene (reference sequence). The CDR3 reads CASSSRTGDYGYTF.

The chain couples TRBV9 to TRBJ2-7; the TCRdb D gene call, TRBD1, has no DNA to confirm it. Germline assignment: CDR1 SGDLS and CDR2 YYNGEE. The CDR3 covers 17 residues. The CDR3 spells CASSAPEADGSPYEQYF.

The V and J genes are TRBV7-2 and TRBJ2-1; TCRdb outputs TRBD1, but without DNA this stays unchecked. Germline V CDR1 and CDR2: SGHTA, FQGNSA. This CDR3 is 15 amino acids long. This chain's CDR3 is CASSLARTGYNEQFF.

This CDR3 is CSVGESNDYGYTF. The J gene is TRBJ1-2, the V gene TRBV29-1. Germline CDR1 and CDR2: SQVTM and ANQGSEA. The CDR3 runs to 13 residues. The entire variable domain, with the rest obtained from reference TRBV29-1 and TRBJ1-2, is as follows: SAVISQKPSRDICQRGTSLTIQCQVDSQVTMMFWYRQQPGQSLTLIATANQGSEATYESGFVIDKFPISRPNLTFSTLTVSNMSPEDSSIYLCSVGESNDYGYTFGSGTRLTVV.

This chain joins TRBV7-9 and TRBJ1-1; TCRdb's D call, TRBD1, is unchecked because there is no DNA. CDR1 and CDR2 from the germline V gene are SEHNR and FQNEAQ (reference sequence). The CDR3 covers 12 residues. The CDR3 here is CASSPDRVRAFF.

This rearrangement joins TRBV4-1 to TRBJ2-3; without DNA, the TCRdb call of TRBD2 cannot be checked. This CDR3 contains 18 residues. The germline V gene has CDR1 MGHRA and CDR2 YSYEKL. This chain's CDR3 is CASSQDFRSGGFTDTQYF.

The V and J genes are TRBV4-1 and TRBJ2-1; TCRdb proposes TRBD2, but this gene call is untestable without DNA. This CDR3 region has 16 residues. Germline CDR1 is MGHRA and CDR2 is YSYEKL. The CDR3 here is CASSHRLAGGINEQFF.

V gene TRBV3-1 combines with J gene TRBJ2-7; TCRdb's D call, TRBD1, is unchecked because there is no DNA. In germline, CDR1 is LGHDT, CDR2 YNNKEL (reference sequence). This CDR3 spans 15 amino acids. The CDR3: CASSPTPGSSYEQYF.

This chain connects TRBV29-1 to TRBJ2-7; checking the TCRdb D call of TRBD1 is not possible without DNA. Germline assignment: CDR1 SQVTM and CDR2 ANQGSEA. This CDR3 has 14 amino acids. The CDR3 is CSVEDWDSSYEQYF.

The chain links TRBV11-2 to TRBJ2-7; TCRdb reports TRBD2, a call that lacks DNA to check it against. There are 13 residues in the CDR3. Germline V gene data show CDR1 as SGHAT and CDR2 as FQNNGV. CDR3 loop: CASSLVGDYEQYF.

The chain employs TRBV12-3 or TRBV12-4 and TRBJ2-7; the TCRdb D gene call, TRBD1, has no DNA to confirm it. The length of the CDR3 is 13 residues. The CDR3 protein is CASSLWDGYEQYF.